This TCR beta chain comes out of a study of blood T cell repertoires in COVID-19. Overall study context: Samples came from the United States, Italy and Spain, spanning acute and convalescent COVID-19. Sample material is recorded as cDNA or gDNA derived from T cells, B-cell-depleted T cells, or PBMCs.

In the authors' workflow: Cell counts per sample came from amplifying reference gene primers. The data were produced by immunoSEQ multiplex PCR, yet TCRdb's version contains in-frame clones alone and is incomplete. V, J and clone size reflect that table, while D and trimming were determined from the DNA. The data contain roughly 300,000 clones, around 90% of them seen just once; the ten biggest clones take up roughly 1.1%. The germline V gene has CDR1 SGHRS and CDR2 YFSETQ. The CDR3 is 16 residues long. Trimming removed 0 bases from V and 0 bases from J, with 10 bases in between. Categorization into cohorts depended on clinical history that participants reported.

The clonotype comes from a woman aged 25-40 years who had recovered from COVID-19. Sequenced sample: PBMCs or T cells enriched from blood (not recorded which). The chain combines TRBV5-1 with TRBJ1-3; D is perhaps TRBD1 (5 bases). DNA of the CDR3: TGCGCCAGCAGCTTGGACAGGACGAACTCTGGAAACACCATATATTTT. Protein product: CASSLDRTNSGNTIYF. Supplemented by reference TRBV5-1 and TRBJ1-3, the full variable domain reads KAGVTQTPRYLIKTRGQQVTLSCSPISGHRSVSWYQQTPGQGLQFLFEYFSETQRNKGNFPGRFSGRQFSNSRSEMNVSTLELGDSALYLCASSLDRTNSGNTIYFGEGSWLTVV.